One sample yielded the 14 T cell receptor beta chains listed below, sequenced in a study of CD8 T cells in Susac syndrome. RNA was extracted with the RNeasy kit, and a quantity of roughly 0.45 to 1 ug was reverse transcribed using random hexamers. TCRdb recomputed calls from the immunoSEQ multiplex PCR reads with MiXCR, one row per CDR3 protein. The table shows about 200,000 distinct CDR3 sequences, with over 90% occurring only once. Input material: CD4+ T cells from PBMCs. These TCRs come from a human donor with multiple sclerosis.

This clonotype was found once. The rearrangement uses TRBV10-3 and TRBJ1-2; tentative D call: TRBD1 (5 bases). The CDR3 covers 13 residues. Germline V gene data show CDR1 as ENHRY and CDR2 as SYGVKD. The V end lost 5 bases, the J end lost 3 bases, and 10 bases lay between the germline ends. The CDR3 protein is CAISSKTDYGYTF. The CDR3, as DNA: TGTGCCATCAGTTCTAAGACAGACTATGGCTACACCTTC.

The chain combines TRBV29-1 with TRBJ1-2; 9 bases map to TRBD1. With V trimmed by 7 bases and J by 4 bases, 10 bases remained unmatched. CDR1 and CDR2 (germline): SQVTM, ANQGSEA. The CDR3 spans 14 residues. The chain's CDR3 is CSATTGGAGYGYTF. As DNA, the CDR3 is TGCAGCGCGACCACAGGGGGCGCGGGCTATGGCTACACCTTC.

The chain has TRBV20-1 and TRBJ2-5; D might be TRBD2 (6 bases). From germline, CDR1 is DFQATT and CDR2 SNEGSKA (reference sequence). The ends were cut back, 0 bases at V and 3 bases at J, with 20 bases in the middle. The CDR3 runs 17 residues. The CDR3 DNA reads TGCAGTGCTAGAGATCGGTCTGGCGGAGGGTGGGAAGAGACCCAGTACTTC. Encoded protein: CSARDRSGGGWEETQYF.

This chain links TRBV7-9 with TRBJ2-1; 10 positions agree with TRBD2. Germline assignment: CDR1 SEHNR and CDR2 FQNEAQ (reference sequence). Germline trimming cut 0 bases from V and 9 bases from J; bases unmatched to any gene: 11. The CDR3 is 17 amino acids. The CDR3 DNA reads TGTGCCAGCAGCTTAGCGGACCCCGGGACTAGCGCCACTGAGCAGTTCTTC. This sequence encodes CASSLADPGTSATEQFF.

J is TRBJ2-1 and V is TRBV5-1, with D possibly being TRBD2 (6 bases). This CDR3 has 14 amino acids. V was shortened by 0 bases and J by 8 bases, with 12 bases between the two germline ends. Germline V CDR1 and CDR2: SGHRS, YFSETQ. The CDR3 sequence: CASSLGQGGDEQFF. DNA for the CDR3: TGCGCCAGCAGCTTGGGGCAGGGAGGCGATGAGCAGTTCTTC.

The rearrangement joins TRBV4-1 to TRBJ2-7; D is unclear. CDR3 length equals 14 residues. The V gene's germline CDR1 is MGHRA and CDR2 YSYEKL. Trimming took off 4 bases at V and 4 bases at J, with 14 bases between the two ends. In DNA, the CDR3 is TGCGCCAGCAGCCGCCAAGTCCAGACTTACGAGCAGTACTTC. Translating it yields CASSRQVQTYEQYF.

The genes are TRBV2 and TRBJ1-5, with TRBD1 as a possible D gene (6 bases). Trimming left V 7 bases short and J 4 bases short, with 11 bases between. This CDR3 is 13 amino acids long. In germline, CDR1 is SNHLY, CDR2 FYNNEI. The CDR3 sequence: CASMRDTNQPQHF. CDR3 bases: TGTGCCAGCATGAGGGACACAAATCAGCCCCAGCATTTT.

The chain links TRBV29-1 to TRBJ1-2; D perhaps matches TRBD1 (5 bases). Germline CDR1 SQVTM, CDR2 ANQGSEA. The CDR3 sequence is 12 residues long. V was pared by 4 bases and J by 6 bases, with 12 bases between. This chain's CDR3 is CSVARSRDGYTF. The CDR3, as DNA: TGCAGCGTTGCAAGGAGCAGGGATGGCTACACCTTC.

The V call is TRBV20-1, the J call TRBJ2-3; D gene uncertain. The CDR3 sequence is 14 residues long. Germline CDR1 DFQATT, CDR2 SNEGSKA (reference sequence). Trimming took 3 bases from V and 7 from J, leaving 17 bases between them. The CDR3 loop reads CSASGVPFEYTQYF. The DNA of the CDR3 is TGCAGTGCTAGCGGCGTCCCATTTGAGTATACGCAGTATTTT.

Note on this clonotype: The conserved phenylalanine or tryptophan is not found at the CDR3 terminus, so this likely reflects a read error. The genes are TRBV28 and TRBJ1-2; D may be TRBD1 (6 bases). Trimming cost V 11 bases and J 8 bases, with 21 bases left between them. This CDR3 contains 13 residues. Germline lookup yields CDR1 MDHEN and CDR2 SYDVKM. The CDR3 DNA is TGTGCCGTTTCCTTGGGGGCCCAGCGGGGCTACACCTTG. Amino acids: CAVSLGAQRGYTL.

This clonotype was found once. The chain has TRBV19 and TRBJ2-1, with D perhaps matching TRBD1 (6 bases). This CDR3 region has 11 residues. Looked up from germline, CDR1 is LNHDA and CDR2 is SQIVND (reference sequence). V lost 8 bases and J 13 bases, leaving 15 bases between the germline ends. The CDR3 loop is CASALLGAQFF. As DNA, the CDR3 is TGTGCCAGTGCTCTTTTGGGGGCTCAGTTCTTC.

The chain has TRBV25-1 and TRBJ1-1; D is unclear. This CDR3 spans 13 amino acids. Germline V gene data show CDR1 as MGHDK and CDR2 as SYGVNS. Trimming shortened V by 4 bases and J by 6 bases, and 12 bases separated the two germline ends. The CDR3 coding sequence is TGTGCCAGCAGTGGCCCTAGGAGGCCTGAAGCTTTCTTT. Translation: CASSGPRRPEAFF.

The chain employs TRBV7-3 and TRBJ2-5, with D unresolved. Germline V gene sequence: CDR1 SGHTA, CDR2 FQGTGA. V shed 0 bases and J shed 1 base, with 3 bases lying between them. The CDR3 is 13 amino acids. CDR3 nucleotide sequence: TGTGCCAGCAGCTTAACGTTCCAAGAGACCCAGTACTTC. Translating it yields CASSLTFQETQYF. Supplemented by reference TRBV7-3 and TRBJ2-5, the full variable domain reads GAGVSQTPSNKVTEKGKYVELRCDPISGHTALYWYRQSLGQGPEFLIYFQGTGAADDSGLPNDRFFAVRPEGSVSTLKIQRTERGDSAVYLCASSLTFQETQYFGPGTRLLVL.

This clonotype was observed once. The V call is TRBV6-6, the J call TRBJ2-5; the D gene is possibly TRBD2 (7 bases). Trimming removed 9 bases from V and 5 bases from J, with 16 bases in between. This CDR3 has 13 amino acids. Germline V lookup: CDR1 MNHNY, CDR2 SVGAGI (reference sequence). The CDR3 coding sequence is TGTGCCAGTATAAGGGGGGGCCTGGAGACCCAGTACTTC. Protein: CASIRGGLETQYF.